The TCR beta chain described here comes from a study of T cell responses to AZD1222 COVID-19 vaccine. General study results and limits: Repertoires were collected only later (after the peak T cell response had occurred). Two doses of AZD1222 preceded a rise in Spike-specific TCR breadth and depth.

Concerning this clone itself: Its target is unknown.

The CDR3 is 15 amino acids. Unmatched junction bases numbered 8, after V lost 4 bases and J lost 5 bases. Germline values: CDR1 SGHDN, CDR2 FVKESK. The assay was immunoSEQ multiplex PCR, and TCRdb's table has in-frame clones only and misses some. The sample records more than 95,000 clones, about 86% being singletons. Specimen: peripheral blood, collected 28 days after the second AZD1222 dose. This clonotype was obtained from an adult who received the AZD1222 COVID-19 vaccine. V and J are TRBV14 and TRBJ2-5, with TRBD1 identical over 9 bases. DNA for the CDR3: TGTGCCAGCAGCCCGGGGACAGGGCAGAGGGAGACCCAGTACTTC. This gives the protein CASSPGTGQRETQYF. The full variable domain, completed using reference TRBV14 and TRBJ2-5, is EAGVTQFPSHSVIEKGQTVTLRCDPISGHDNLYWYRRVMGKEIKFLLHFVKESKQDESGMPNNRFLAERTGGTYSTLKVQPAELEDSGVYFCASSPGTGQRETQYFGPGTRLLVL.